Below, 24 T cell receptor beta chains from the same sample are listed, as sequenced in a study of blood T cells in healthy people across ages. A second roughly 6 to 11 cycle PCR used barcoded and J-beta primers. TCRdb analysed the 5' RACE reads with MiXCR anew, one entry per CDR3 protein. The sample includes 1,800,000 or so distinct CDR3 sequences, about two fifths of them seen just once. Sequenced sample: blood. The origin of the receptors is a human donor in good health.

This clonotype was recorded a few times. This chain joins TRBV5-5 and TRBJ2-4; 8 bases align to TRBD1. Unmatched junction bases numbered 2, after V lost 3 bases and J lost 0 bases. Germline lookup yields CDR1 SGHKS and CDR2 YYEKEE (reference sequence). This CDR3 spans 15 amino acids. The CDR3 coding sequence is TGTGCCAGCAGCTCAGGGGGCCTAGCCAAAAACATTCAGTACTTC. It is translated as CASSSGGLAKNIQYF.

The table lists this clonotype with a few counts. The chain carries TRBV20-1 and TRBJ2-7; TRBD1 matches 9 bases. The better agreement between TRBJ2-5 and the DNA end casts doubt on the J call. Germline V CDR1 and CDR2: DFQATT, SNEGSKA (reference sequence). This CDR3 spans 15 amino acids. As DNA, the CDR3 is TGCAGTGCCCCCCCCGGGACAGGGCCTCAGGAGACCCAGTACTTC. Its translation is CSAPPGTGPQETQYF.

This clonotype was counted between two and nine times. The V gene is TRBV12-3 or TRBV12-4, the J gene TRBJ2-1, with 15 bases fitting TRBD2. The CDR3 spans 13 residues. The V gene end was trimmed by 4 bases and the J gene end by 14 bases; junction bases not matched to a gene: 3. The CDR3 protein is CASSWTSGGAEFF. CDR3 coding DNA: TGTGCCAGCAGTTGGACTAGCGGGGGGGCGGAGTTCTTC.

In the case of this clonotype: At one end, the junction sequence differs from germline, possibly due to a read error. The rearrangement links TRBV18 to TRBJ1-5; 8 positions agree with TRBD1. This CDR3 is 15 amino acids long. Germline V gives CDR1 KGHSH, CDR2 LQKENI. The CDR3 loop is CASSPSTGDNQPRHF. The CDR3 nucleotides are TGTGCCAGCTCACCCTCGACAGGGGACAATCAGCCCCGGCATTTT.

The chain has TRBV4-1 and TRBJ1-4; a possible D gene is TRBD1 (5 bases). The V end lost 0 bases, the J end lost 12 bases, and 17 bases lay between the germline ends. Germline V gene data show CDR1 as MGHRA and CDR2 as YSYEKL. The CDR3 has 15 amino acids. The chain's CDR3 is CASSQDLLQGRELFF. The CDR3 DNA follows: TGCGCCAGCAGCCAAGATCTATTGCAGGGTCGGGAACTGTTTTTT.

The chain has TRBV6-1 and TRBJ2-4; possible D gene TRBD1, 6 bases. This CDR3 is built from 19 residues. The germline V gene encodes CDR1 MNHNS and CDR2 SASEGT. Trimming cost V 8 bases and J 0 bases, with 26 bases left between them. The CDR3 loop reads CASVQGSVRELIAKNIQYF. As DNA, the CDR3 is TGTGCCAGCGTCCAGGGGTCCGTTAGGGAGTTAATAGCCAAAAACATTCAGTACTTC.

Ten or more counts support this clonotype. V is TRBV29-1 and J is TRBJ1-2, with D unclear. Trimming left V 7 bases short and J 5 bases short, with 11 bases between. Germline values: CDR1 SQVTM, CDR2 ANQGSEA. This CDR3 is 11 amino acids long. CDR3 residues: CSGGATYGYTF. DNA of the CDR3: TGCAGCGGTGGAGCGACGTATGGCTACACCTTC.

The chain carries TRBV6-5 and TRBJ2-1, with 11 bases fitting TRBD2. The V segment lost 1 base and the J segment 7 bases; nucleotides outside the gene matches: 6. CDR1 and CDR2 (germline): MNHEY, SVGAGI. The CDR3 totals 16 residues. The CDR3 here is CASSYLAGGTSNEQFF. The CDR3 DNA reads TGTGCCAGCAGTTACTTAGCGGGGGGGACCTCAAATGAGCAGTTCTTC.

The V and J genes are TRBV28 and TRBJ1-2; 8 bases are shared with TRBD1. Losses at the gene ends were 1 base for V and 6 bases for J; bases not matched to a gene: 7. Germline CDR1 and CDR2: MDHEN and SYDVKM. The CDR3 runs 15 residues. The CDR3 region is CASSLSAGGSDGYTF. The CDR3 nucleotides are TGTGCCAGCAGTTTATCGGCAGGGGGCAGTGATGGCTACACCTTC.

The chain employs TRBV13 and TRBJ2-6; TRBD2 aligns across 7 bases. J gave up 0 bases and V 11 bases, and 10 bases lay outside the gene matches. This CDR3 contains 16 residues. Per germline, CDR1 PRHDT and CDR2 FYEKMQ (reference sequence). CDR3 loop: CAGSWRGSSGANVLTF. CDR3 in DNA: TGTGCCGGCTCATGGCGGGGGTCCTCTGGGGCCAACGTCCTGACTTTC.

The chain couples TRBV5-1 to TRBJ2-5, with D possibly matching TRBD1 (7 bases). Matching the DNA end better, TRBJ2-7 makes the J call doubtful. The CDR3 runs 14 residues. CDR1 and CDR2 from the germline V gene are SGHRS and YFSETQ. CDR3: CASSSTQGGDEQYF. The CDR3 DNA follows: TGCGCCAGCAGCTCCACGCAGGGGGGCGACGAGCAGTACTTC.

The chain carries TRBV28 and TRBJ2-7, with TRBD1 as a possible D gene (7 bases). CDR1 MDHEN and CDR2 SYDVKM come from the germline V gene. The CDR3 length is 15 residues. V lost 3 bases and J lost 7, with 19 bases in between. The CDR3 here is CASSFGGQSSGEQYF. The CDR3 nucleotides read TGTGCCAGCAGTTTCGGGGGACAGTCTTCCGGAGAGCAGTACTTC.

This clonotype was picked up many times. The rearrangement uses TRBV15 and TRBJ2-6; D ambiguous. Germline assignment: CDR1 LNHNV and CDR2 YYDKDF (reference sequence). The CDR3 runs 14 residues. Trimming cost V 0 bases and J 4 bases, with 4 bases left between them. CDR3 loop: CATSREPGANVLTF. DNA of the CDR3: TGTGCCACCAGCAGAGAACCCGGGGCCAACGTCCTGACTTTC.

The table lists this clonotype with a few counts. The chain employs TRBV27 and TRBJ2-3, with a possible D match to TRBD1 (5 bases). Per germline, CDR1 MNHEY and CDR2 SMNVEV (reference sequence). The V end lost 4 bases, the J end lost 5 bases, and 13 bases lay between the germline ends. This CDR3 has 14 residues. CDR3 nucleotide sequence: TGTGCCAGCAGTTGGACAACTGCCAGAGATACGCAGTATTTT. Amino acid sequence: CASSWTTARDTQYF.

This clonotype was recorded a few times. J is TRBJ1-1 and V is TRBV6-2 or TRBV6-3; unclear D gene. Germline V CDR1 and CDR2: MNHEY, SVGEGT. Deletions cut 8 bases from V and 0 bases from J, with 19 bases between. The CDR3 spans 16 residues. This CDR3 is CASPLKEGALNTEAFF. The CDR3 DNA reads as TGTGCCAGCCCATTAAAGGAGGGAGCTTTGAACACTGAAGCTTTCTTT.

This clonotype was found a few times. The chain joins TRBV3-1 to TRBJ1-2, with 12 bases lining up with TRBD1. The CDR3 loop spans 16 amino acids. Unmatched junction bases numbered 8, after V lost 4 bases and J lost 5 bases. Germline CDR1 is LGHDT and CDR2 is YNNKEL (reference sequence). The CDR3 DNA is TGTGCCAGCAGCCGGGGGACAGGGGGCGCATCGTATGGCTACACCTTC. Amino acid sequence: CASSRGTGGASYGYTF.

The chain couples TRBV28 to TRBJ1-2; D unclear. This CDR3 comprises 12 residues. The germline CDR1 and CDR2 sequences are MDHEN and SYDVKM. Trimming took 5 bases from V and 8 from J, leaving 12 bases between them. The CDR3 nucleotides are TGTGCCAGCAGTCCCCCGAAGGGAGGCTACACCTTC. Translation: CASSPPKGGYTF.

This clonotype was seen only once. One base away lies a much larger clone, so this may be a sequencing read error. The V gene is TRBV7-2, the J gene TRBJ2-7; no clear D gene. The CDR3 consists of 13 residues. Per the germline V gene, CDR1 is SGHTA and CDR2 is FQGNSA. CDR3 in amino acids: CASSLYVTYGQYF. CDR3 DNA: TGTGCCAGCAGCTTATATGTTACCTACGGGCAGTACTTC.

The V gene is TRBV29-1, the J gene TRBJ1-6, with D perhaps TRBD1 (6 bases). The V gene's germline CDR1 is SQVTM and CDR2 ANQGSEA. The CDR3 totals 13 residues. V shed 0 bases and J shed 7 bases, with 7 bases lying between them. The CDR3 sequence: CSVEEGTNSPLHF. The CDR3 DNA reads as TGCAGCGTTGAAGAGGGGACAAATTCACCCCTCCACTTT.

The DNA for the CDR3 is TGTGCCAGCAGCGTAGAAGCGCAGAACACAGATACGCAGTATTTT. Translating it yields CASSVEAQNTDTQYF. The chain combines TRBV9 with TRBJ2-3; D gene uncertain. Trimming pared 0 bases from V and 2 bases from J, leaving 10 bases between. Germline lookup yields CDR1 SGDLS and CDR2 YYNGEE. There are 15 residues in the CDR3.

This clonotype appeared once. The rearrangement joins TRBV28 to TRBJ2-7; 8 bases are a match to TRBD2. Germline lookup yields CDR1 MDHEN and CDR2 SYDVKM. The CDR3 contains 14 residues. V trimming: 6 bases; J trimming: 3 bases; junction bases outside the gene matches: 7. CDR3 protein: CASRPGGGNYEQYF. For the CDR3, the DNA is TGTGCCAGCAGGCCGGGAGGGGGAAACTACGAGCAGTACTTC.

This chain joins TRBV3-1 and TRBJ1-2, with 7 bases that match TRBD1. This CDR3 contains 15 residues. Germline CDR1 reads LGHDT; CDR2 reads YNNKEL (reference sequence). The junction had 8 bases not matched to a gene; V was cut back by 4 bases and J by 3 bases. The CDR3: CASSPDRAVDYGYTF. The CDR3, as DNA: TGTGCCAGCAGCCCCGACAGGGCGGTCGACTATGGCTACACCTTC.

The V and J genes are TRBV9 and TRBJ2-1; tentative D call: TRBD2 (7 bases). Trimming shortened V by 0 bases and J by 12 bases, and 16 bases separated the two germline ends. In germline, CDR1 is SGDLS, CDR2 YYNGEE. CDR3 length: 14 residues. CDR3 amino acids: CASSVAGGGGGQFF. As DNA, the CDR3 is TGTGCCAGCAGCGTAGCGGGGGGCGGTGGAGGGCAGTTCTTC.

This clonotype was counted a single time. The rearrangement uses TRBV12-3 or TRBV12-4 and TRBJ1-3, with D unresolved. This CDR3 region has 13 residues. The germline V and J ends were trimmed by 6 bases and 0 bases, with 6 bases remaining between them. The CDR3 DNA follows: TGTGCCAGCAGACCAGGCTCTGGAAACACCATATATTTT. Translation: CASRPGSGNTIYF.